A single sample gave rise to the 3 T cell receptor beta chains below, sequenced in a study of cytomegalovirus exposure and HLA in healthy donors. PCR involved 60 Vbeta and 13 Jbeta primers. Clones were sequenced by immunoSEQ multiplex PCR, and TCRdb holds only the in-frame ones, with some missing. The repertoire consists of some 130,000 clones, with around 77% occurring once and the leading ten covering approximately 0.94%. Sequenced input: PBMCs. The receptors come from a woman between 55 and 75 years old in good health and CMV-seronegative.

CDR3 bases: TGTGCCATCAGTGAGTCAACGCAGGGCGATCAGCCCCAGCATTTT. Its translation is CAISESTQGDQPQHF. The genes are TRBV10-3 and TRBJ1-5; tentative D call: TRBD1 (5 bases). Germline-derived CDR1 and CDR2 are ENHRY and SYGVKD. Deletions cut 0 bases from V and 5 bases from J, with 11 bases between. This CDR3 is built from 15 residues.

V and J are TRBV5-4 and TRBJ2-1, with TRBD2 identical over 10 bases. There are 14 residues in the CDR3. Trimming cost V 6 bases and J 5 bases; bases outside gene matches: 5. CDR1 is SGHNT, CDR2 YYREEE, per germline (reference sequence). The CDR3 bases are TGTGCCAGCACCCCGCTAGCGGGGGACAATGAGCAGTTCTTC. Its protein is CASTPLAGDNEQFF. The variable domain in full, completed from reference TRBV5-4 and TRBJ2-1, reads ETGVTQSPTHLIKTRGQQVTLRCSSQSGHNTVSWYQQALGQGPQFIFQYYREEENGRGNFPPRFSGLQFPNYSSELNVNALELDDSALYLCASTPLAGDNEQFFGPGTRLTVL.

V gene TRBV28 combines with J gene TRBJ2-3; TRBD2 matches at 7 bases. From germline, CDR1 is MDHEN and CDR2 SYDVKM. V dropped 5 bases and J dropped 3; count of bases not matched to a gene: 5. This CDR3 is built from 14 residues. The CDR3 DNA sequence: TGTGCCAGCAGTCCACCGGGGGGAACAGATACGCAGTATTTT. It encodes CASSPPGGTDTQYF. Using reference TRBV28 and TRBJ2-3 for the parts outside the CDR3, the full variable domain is DVKVTQSSRYLVKRTGEKVFLECVQDMDHENMFWYRQDPGLGLRLIYFSYDVKMKEKGDIPEGYSVSREKKERFSLILESASTNQTSMYLCASSPPGGTDTQYFGPGTRLTVL.